The rows below give T cell receptor beta chains drawn from one sample of a study of cytomegalovirus exposure and HLA in healthy donors. Assay: immunoSEQ multiplex PCR; the TCRdb copy retains only in-frame clones and omits some. This sample contains around 200,000 clones. The source material was PBMCs. Source of these receptors: a girl under 10 years old in good health and CMV-seropositive. The CDR3 runs from the conserved cysteine through the conserved F or W.

V: TRBV7-9
length: 17
J: TRBJ2-1
CDR3: CASSLVGGTGNYNEQFF

V: TRBV6-1
length: 14
J: TRBJ2-7
CDR3: CASREGLAQYEQYF

V: TRBV6-5
length: 14
J: TRBJ1-3
CDR3: CAGSYQAPGNTIYF

V: TRBV28
length: 15
J: TRBJ2-7
CDR3: CASLPTHRGNYEQYF

V: TRBV28
length: 14
J: TRBJ1-2
CDR3: CASGDSRKYYGYTF

V: TRBV11-2
length: 16
J: TRBJ2-2
CDR3: CASSFKIRGLTGELFF

V: TRBV6-1
length: 19
J: TRBJ1-6
CDR3: CASSEEGVKITFYNSPLHF

V: TRBV7-9
length: 18
J: TRBJ2-4
CDR3: CASSLTSGSVRAKNIQYF

V: TRBV19
length: 13
J: TRBJ1-1
CDR3: CASSIDQGPEAFF

V: TRBV9
length: 16
J: TRBJ2-1
CDR3: CASSVGQLYPYNEQFF

V: TRBV28
length: 12
J: TRBJ1-3
CDR3: CADRGAGNTIYF

V: TRBV19
length: 13
J: TRBJ2-7
CDR3: CASSTTLAPEQYF

V: TRBV12-5
length: 15
J: TRBJ1-2
CDR3: CASGLGDRDLYGYTF

V: TRBV9
length: 15
J: TRBJ2-1
CDR3: CASSVTGTGYNEQFF

V: TRBV27
length: 15
J: TRBJ2-7
CDR3: CASRSDRLESYEQYF

V: TRBV6-4
length: 15
J: TRBJ1-4
CDR3: CASSPTRAANEKLFF

V: TRBV6-6
length: 12
J: TRBJ2-1
CDR3: CASSPPGGEQFF

V: TRBV19
length: 13
J: TRBJ2-2
CDR3: CASRDTLTGELFF

V: TRBV27
length: 15
J: TRBJ2-2
CDR3: CASSYVGHNTGELFF

V: TRBV28
length: 12
J: TRBJ2-7
CDR3: CASSFRTREQYF

V: TRBV7-9
length: 15
J: TRBJ2-6
CDR3: CASSLRGSGANVLTF

V: TRBV28
length: 18
J: TRBJ2-3
CDR3: CASSLYMVAGTSTDTQYF

V: TRBV7-2
length: 14
J: TRBJ2-1
CDR3: CASSPPGLYNEQFF

V: TRBV29-1
length: 13
J: .
CDR3: CSAMTGTSYEQYF

V: TRBV7-6
length: 17
J: TRBJ2-2
CDR3: CASSATSGNAVPGELFF

V: TRBV7-2
length: 15
J: TRBJ2-2
CDR3: CASSLQTPNTGELFF

V: TRBV6-1
length: 11
J: TRBJ2-1
CDR3: CASRTQEEQFF

V: TRBV27
length: 15
J: TRBJ2-2
CDR3: CASSLEGGVPGELFF

V: TRBV10-3
length: 13
J: TRBJ2-5
CDR3: CAFSSDLGETQYF

V: TRBV2
length: 15
J: TRBJ1-5
CDR3: CASSEESGGYQPQHF

V: TRBV11-2
length: 14
J: TRBJ1-1
CDR3: CASSLDRDPTEAFF

V: TRBV6-1
length: 16
J: TRBJ2-2
CDR3: CASSASTNGLFGELFF

V: TRBV20-1
length: 11
J: TRBJ2-1
CDR3: CSARAPNEQFF

V: TRBV7-9
length: 15
J: TRBJ2-3
CDR3: CASSFAAATTDTQYF

V: TRBV10-3
length: 15
J: TRBJ2-3
CDR3: CAISEVGEGTDTQYF

V: TRBV5-4
length: 16
J: TRBJ1-3
CDR3: CASSFGRGNSGNTIYF

V: TRBV28
length: 15
J: TRBJ2-4
CDR3: CASRPRGLAGNIQYF

V: TRBV7-9
length: 14
J: TRBJ2-6
CDR3: CASSSNTRANVLTF